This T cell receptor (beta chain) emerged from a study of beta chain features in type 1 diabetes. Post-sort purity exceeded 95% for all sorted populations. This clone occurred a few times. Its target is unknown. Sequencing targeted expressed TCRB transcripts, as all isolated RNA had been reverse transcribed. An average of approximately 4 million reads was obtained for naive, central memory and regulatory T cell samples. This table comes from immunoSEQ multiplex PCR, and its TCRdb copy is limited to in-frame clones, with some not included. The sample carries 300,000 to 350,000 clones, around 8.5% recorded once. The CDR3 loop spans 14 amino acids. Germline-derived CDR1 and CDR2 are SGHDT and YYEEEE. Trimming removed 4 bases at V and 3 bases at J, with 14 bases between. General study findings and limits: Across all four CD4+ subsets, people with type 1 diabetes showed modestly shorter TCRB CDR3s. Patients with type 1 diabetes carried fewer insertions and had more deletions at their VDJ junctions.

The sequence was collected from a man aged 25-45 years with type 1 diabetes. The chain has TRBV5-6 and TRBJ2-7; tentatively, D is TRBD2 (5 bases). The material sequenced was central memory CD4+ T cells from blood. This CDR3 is CASSPYGEFYEQYF. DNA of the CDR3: TGTGCCAGCAGCCCGTACGGGGAATTCTACGAGCAGTACTTC.